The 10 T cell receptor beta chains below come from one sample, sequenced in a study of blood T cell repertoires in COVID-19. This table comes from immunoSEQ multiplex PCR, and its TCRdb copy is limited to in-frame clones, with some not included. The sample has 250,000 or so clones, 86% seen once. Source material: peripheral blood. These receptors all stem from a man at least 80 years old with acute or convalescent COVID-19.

The CDR3 region has the DNA TGTGCCAGCAGCCCTCTTGGGGCAGCCGTTGCAACTAATGAAAAACTGTTTTTT. This translates into CASSPLGAAVATNEKLFF. This chain connects TRBV7-2 to TRBJ1-4, with D tentatively TRBD1 (5 bases). This CDR3 comprises 18 residues. Germline assignment: CDR1 SGHTA and CDR2 FQGNSA. Trimming took 5 bases from V and 0 from J, leaving 19 bases between them.

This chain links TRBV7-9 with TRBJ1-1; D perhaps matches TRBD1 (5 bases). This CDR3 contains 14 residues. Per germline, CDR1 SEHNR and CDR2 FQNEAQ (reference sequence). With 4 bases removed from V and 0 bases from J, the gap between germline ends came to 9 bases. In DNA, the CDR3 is TGTGCCAGCAGCTCGACAGAGCTGAACACTGAAGCTTTCTTT. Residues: CASSSTELNTEAFF.

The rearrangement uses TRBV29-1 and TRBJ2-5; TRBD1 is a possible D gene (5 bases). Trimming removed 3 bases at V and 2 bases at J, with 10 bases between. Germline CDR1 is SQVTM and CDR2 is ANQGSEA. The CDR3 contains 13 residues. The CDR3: CSVDWTKQETQYF. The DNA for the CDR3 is TGCAGCGTTGATTGGACAAAACAAGAGACCCAGTACTTC.

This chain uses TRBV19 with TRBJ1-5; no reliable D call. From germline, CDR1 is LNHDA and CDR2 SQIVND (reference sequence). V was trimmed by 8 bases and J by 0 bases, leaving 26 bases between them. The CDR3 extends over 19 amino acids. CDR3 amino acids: CASGPRIAIITYSNQPQHF. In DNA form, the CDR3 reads TGTGCCAGTGGTCCGCGGATCGCTATAATCACTTATAGCAATCAGCCCCAGCATTTT.

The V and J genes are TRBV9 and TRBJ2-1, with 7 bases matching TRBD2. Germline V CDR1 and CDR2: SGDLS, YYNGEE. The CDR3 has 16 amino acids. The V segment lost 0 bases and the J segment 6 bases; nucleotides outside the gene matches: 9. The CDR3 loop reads CASSVEGGSVPNEQFF. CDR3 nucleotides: TGTGCCAGCAGCGTAGAGGGCGGGAGTGTTCCCAATGAGCAGTTCTTC.

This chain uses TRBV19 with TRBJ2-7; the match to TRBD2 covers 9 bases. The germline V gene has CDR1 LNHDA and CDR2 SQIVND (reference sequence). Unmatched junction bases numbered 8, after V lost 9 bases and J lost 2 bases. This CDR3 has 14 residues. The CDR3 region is CASKLAGETYEQYF. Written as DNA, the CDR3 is TGTGCCAGCAAATTAGCGGGGGAAACCTACGAGCAGTACTTC.

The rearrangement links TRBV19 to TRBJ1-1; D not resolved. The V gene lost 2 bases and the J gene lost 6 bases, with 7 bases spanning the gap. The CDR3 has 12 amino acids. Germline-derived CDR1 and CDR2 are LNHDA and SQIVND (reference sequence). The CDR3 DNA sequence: TGTGCCAGTAGTATATTAGGAGCTGAAGCTTTCTTT. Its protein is CASSILGAEAFF.

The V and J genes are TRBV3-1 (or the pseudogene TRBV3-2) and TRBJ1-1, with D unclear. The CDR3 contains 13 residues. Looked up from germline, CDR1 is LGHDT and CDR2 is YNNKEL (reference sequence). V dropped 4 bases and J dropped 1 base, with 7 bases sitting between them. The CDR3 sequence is CASSPWRNTEAFF. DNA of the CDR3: TGTGCCAGCAGCCCGTGGAGGAACACTGAAGCTTTCTTT.

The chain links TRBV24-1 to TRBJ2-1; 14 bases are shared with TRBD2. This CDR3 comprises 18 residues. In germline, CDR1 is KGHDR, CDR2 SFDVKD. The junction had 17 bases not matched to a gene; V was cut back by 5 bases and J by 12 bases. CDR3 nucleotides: TGTGCCACCAGTGCGGGACTAGCGGGGGATTATTACAATGAAGGGCAGTTCTTC. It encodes CATSAGLAGDYYNEGQFF.

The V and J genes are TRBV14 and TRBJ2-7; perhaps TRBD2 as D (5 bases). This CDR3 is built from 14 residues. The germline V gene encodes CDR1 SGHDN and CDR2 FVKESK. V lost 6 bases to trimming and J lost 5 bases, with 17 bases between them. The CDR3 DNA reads TGTGCCAGCAGTCGAGGGCAGGTCGCGAACGAGCAGTACTTC. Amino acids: CASSRGQVANEQYF.